This is a list of T cell receptor beta chains from one sample in a study of Graves' ophthalmopathy and Graves' hyperthyroidism. Via MiXCR, TCRdb re-called the multiplex PCR reads, giving one row per CDR3 protein. Of about 50,000 distinct CDR3 sequences in the sample, approximately 50% were seen once. Sequenced input: peripheral blood. The receptors derive from an adult woman with Graves' ophthalmopathy. The CDR3 runs from the conserved cysteine through the conserved F or W. The D gene is left open where the match is weak. The listing skips clone size in some rows; elsewhere it reads once, few, many or a size class.

v_call: TRBV9
clone_size: many
j_call: TRBJ2-6
d_call: -
cdr3_aa: CASSVYSRSSGANVLTF
cdr3_nt: TGTGCCAGCAGCGTTTATTCGAGGTCCTCTGGGGCCAACGTCCTGACTTTC

v_call: TRBV20-1
clone_size: -
j_call: TRBJ2-1
d_call: TRBD2
cdr3_aa: CSAAPSGSSYNEQFF
cdr3_nt: TGCAGTGCTGCCCCAAGCGGGAGCTCCTACAATGAGCAGTTCTTC

v_call: TRBV2
clone_size: -
j_call: TRBJ2-6
d_call: -
cdr3_aa: CASMASVLTF
cdr3_nt: TGTGCCAGCATGGCTAGCGTCCTGACTTTC

v_call: TRBV4-2
clone_size: once
j_call: TRBJ2-1
d_call: TRBD1
cdr3_aa: CTSSGGTGNKQFF
cdr3_nt: TGTACCAGCAGCGGAGGGACAGGGAATAAGCAGTTCTTC

v_call: TRBV6-1
clone_size: -
j_call: TRBJ1-6
d_call: -
cdr3_aa: CASSEQLSPLHF
cdr3_nt: TGTGCCAGCAGTGAGCAATTATCACCCCTCCACTTT

v_call: TRBV19
clone_size: many
j_call: TRBJ2-7
d_call: -
cdr3_aa: CASSNPGRGVYEQYF
cdr3_nt: TGTGCCAGTAGTAACCCCGGACGGGGAGTCTACGAGCAGTACTTC

v_call: TRBV20-1
clone_size: -
j_call: TRBJ1-1
d_call: TRBD1
cdr3_aa: CSARVGTAEAFF
cdr3_nt: TGCAGTGCTAGAGTGGGGACAGCTGAAGCTTTCTTT

v_call: TRBV6-5
clone_size: -
j_call: TRBJ1-1
d_call: -
cdr3_aa: CASSYLTQGSAEAFF
cdr3_nt: TGTGCCAGCAGTTACTTAACTCAGGGTAGCGCTGAAGCTTTCTTT

v_call: TRBV2
clone_size: -
j_call: TRBJ2-3
d_call: TRBD2
cdr3_aa: CASRSGTSGRTDTQYF
cdr3_nt: TGTGCCAGCAGATCCGGGACTAGCGGGAGGACAGATACGCAGTATTTT

v_call: TRBV7-7
clone_size: few
j_call: TRBJ1-1
d_call: -
cdr3_aa: CASSMTLSTEAFF
cdr3_nt: TGTGCCAGCAGCATGACTCTGAGCACTGAAGCTTTCTTT

v_call: TRBV4-3
clone_size: many
j_call: TRBJ1-6
d_call: -
cdr3_aa: CASSQDPSMPLHF
cdr3_nt: TGCGCCAGCAGCCAAGACCCTTCGATGCCCCTCCACTTT

v_call: TRBV28
clone_size: many
j_call: TRBJ2-7
d_call: -
cdr3_aa: CASRLANEQYF
cdr3_nt: TGTGCCAGCCGCTTGGCAAACGAGCAGTACTTC

v_call: TRBV6-5
clone_size: -
j_call: TRBJ2-3
d_call: -
cdr3_aa: CAARAGESTDTQYF
cdr3_nt: TGTGCCGCCAGGGCGGGCGAGAGCACAGATACGCAGTATTTT

v_call: TRBV6-1
clone_size: -
j_call: TRBJ1-4
d_call: -
cdr3_aa: CASSEGDFGGEKLFF
cdr3_nt: TGTGCCAGCAGTGAAGGAGACTTCGGAGGTGAAAAACTGTTTTTT

v_call: TRBV6-4
clone_size: many
j_call: TRBJ2-7
d_call: TRBD1
cdr3_aa: CASSDTGQPFSYEQYF
cdr3_nt: TGTGCCAGCAGTGACACGGGACAGCCCTTCTCCTACGAGCAGTACTTC

v_call: TRBV7-7
clone_size: -
j_call: TRBJ2-1
d_call: TRBD2
cdr3_aa: CARDVERETNEQFF
cdr3_nt: TGTGCTAGAGATGTAGAGCGGGAGACAAATGAGCAGTTCTTC

v_call: TRBV5-1
clone_size: few
j_call: TRBJ2-3
d_call: -
cdr3_aa: CASRGDTQYF
cdr3_nt: TGCGCCAGCAGAGGGGATACGCAGTATTTT

v_call: TRBV7-2
clone_size: many
j_call: TRBJ1-4
d_call: -
cdr3_aa: CASSTEGFLSATNEKLFF
cdr3_nt: TGTGCCAGCAGCACCGAAGGGTTCCTTAGTGCAACTAATGAAAAACTGTTTTTT

v_call: TRBV9
clone_size: -
j_call: TRBJ2-5
d_call: TRBD2
cdr3_aa: CASSVTSVETQYF
cdr3_nt: TGTGCCAGCAGCGTCACTAGCGTAGAGACCCAGTACTTC

v_call: TRBV28
clone_size: once
j_call: TRBJ2-4
d_call: TRBD2
cdr3_aa: CASSLKLAGGGIQYF
cdr3_nt: TGTGCCAGCAGTTTAAAACTAGCGGGAGGGGGCATTCAGTACTTC

v_call: TRBV12-3/TRBV12-4
clone_size: -
j_call: TRBJ1-3
d_call: TRBD1
cdr3_aa: CASTPGTGLNTIYF
cdr3_nt: TGTGCCAGCACACCGGGGACAGGGCTGAACACCATATATTTC

v_call: TRBV6-5
clone_size: -
j_call: TRBJ2-7
d_call: -
cdr3_aa: CASSYGQGAYEQYF
cdr3_nt: TGTGCCAGCAGTTACGGGCAGGGTGCCTACGAGCAGTACTTC

v_call: TRBV20-1
clone_size: -
j_call: TRBJ2-2
d_call: -
cdr3_aa: CSARGTGRDTGELFF
cdr3_nt: TGCAGTGCTAGAGGTACAGGGAGAGACACCGGGGAGCTGTTTTTT

v_call: TRBV4-2
clone_size: many
j_call: TRBJ2-1
d_call: -
cdr3_aa: CASSQDGAGLNEQFF
cdr3_nt: TGTGCCAGCAGCCAAGATGGGGCTGGCCTCAATGAGCAGTTCTTC

v_call: TRBV7-9
clone_size: many
j_call: TRBJ2-1
d_call: TRBD2
cdr3_aa: CASSLWLSGRHNEQFF
cdr3_nt: TGTGCCAGCAGCTTATGGCTTAGCGGGAGACACAATGAGCAGTTCTTC

v_call: TRBV7-9
clone_size: -
j_call: TRBJ2-4
d_call: -
cdr3_aa: CASSSNDRGNIQYF
cdr3_nt: TGTGCCAGCAGCTCAAACGACCGGGGGAACATTCAGTACTTC

v_call: TRBV5-1
clone_size: -
j_call: TRBJ2-7
d_call: -
cdr3_aa: CASSRAGLTYEQYF
cdr3_nt: TGCGCCAGCAGTCGGGCAGGACTCACCTACGAGCAGTACTTC

v_call: TRBV24-1
clone_size: -
j_call: TRBJ1-1
d_call: -
cdr3_aa: CATSYDSEAFF
cdr3_nt: TGTGCCACCTCCTATGACAGTGAAGCTTTCTTT

v_call: TRBV7-2
clone_size: few
j_call: TRBJ1-6
d_call: -
cdr3_aa: CASSLVPQGLSPLHF
cdr3_nt: TGTGCCAGCAGCTTAGTTCCTCAGGGACTTTCACCCCTCCACTTT

v_call: TRBV29-1
clone_size: -
j_call: TRBJ1-2
d_call: -
cdr3_aa: CSVGQDQTYTF
cdr3_nt: TGCAGCGTTGGACAGGATCAAACCTACACCTTC

v_call: TRBV19
clone_size: -
j_call: TRBJ1-4
d_call: -
cdr3_aa: CASSMRREKLFF
cdr3_nt: TGTGCCAGTAGTATGAGGCGTGAAAAACTGTTTTTT

v_call: TRBV12-3/TRBV12-4
clone_size: many
j_call: TRBJ2-7
d_call: -
cdr3_aa: CASSLSAGQYF
cdr3_nt: TGTGCCAGCAGTTTATCGGCAGGGCAGTACTTC

v_call: TRBV28
clone_size: many
j_call: TRBJ1-3
d_call: -
cdr3_aa: CASSFFGAGNTIYF
cdr3_nt: TGTGCCAGCAGTTTCTTCGGGGCAGGAAACACCATATATTTT